Following are 27 T cell receptor beta chains from one sample sequenced in a study of beta chain features in type 1 diabetes. The whole isolated RNA underwent reverse transcription, so sequencing captured expressed TCRB transcripts. The assay was immunoSEQ multiplex PCR, and TCRdb's table has in-frame clones only and misses some. Here the sample spans hundreds of thousands of clones, about a sixth being singletons. The sequencing sample was made of naive CD4+ T cells from blood. The receptors were sampled from a young woman in good health.

The table lists this clone with a few counts. Other DNA sequences from this sample encode an identical CDR3 as well. The chain joins TRBV2 to TRBJ1-5; D gene uncertain. Deletions cut 4 bases from V and 4 bases from J, with 8 bases between. The CDR3 sequence is 13 residues long. Germline V lookup: CDR1 SNHLY, CDR2 FYNNEI. CDR3 residues: CASSATGNQPQHF. In DNA form, the CDR3 reads TGTGCCAGCAGTGCTACGGGTAATCAGCCCCAGCATTTT.

V is TRBV5-6 and J is TRBJ2-7; TRBD1 might be the D (6 bases). Germline-derived CDR1 and CDR2 are SGHDT and YYEEEE. The germline V and J ends were trimmed by 4 bases and 4 bases, with 12 bases remaining between them. There are 13 residues in the CDR3. The CDR3 DNA reads as TGTGCCAGCAGCATACAGGGTCGATACGAGCAGTACTTC. It specifies CASSIQGRYEQYF. The variable domain in full, completed from reference TRBV5-6 and TRBJ2-7, reads DAGVTQSPTHLIKTRGQQVTLRCSPKSGHDTVSWYQQALGQGPQFIFQYYEEEERQRGNFPDRFSGHQFPNYSSELNVNALLLGDSALYLCASSIQGRYEQYFGPGTRLTVT.

V and J are TRBV6-5 and TRBJ2-1, with a possible D match to TRBD2 (6 bases). Germline CDR1 and CDR2: MNHEY and SVGAGI. CDR3 length: 15 residues. The V and J ends lost 0 bases and 2 bases respectively, with 8 bases between them. CDR3 in DNA: TGTGCCAGCAGTTACTCGCCTAGCGCCTACAATGAGCAGTTCTTC. It specifies CASSYSPSAYNEQFF.

The sample holds a few counts of this clone. J is TRBJ2-1 and V is TRBV4-2; TRBD1 matches at 8 bases. This CDR3 contains 15 residues. Germline lookup yields CDR1 LGHNA and CDR2 YNFKEQ. Trimming at V came to 4 bases and at J to 2 bases, leaving 4 bases not matched to a gene. CDR3 region: CASSPLTGAYNEQFF. The CDR3 DNA follows: TGTGCCAGCAGCCCTTTGACAGGGGCCTACAATGAGCAGTTCTTC.

This clone was seen a few times. The genes are TRBV18 and TRBJ2-3; D remains unclear. The V end was cut by 1 base, the J end by 6 bases, with 8 bases between. CDR1 is KGHSH and CDR2 is LQKENI in the germline V gene. This CDR3 has 13 residues. The CDR3, as DNA: TGTGCCAGCTCACCACTCATCCGTGATACGCAGTATTTT. This translates into CASSPLIRDTQYF.

In this sample, this clone turned up a few times. V is TRBV27 and J is TRBJ2-1, with TRBD1 identical over 12 bases. The CDR3 contains 16 residues. The germline CDR1 and CDR2 sequences are MNHEY and SMNVEV (reference sequence). V shed 1 base, J shed 8 bases, and the junction held 6 bases outside the gene matches. In DNA form, the CDR3 reads TGTGCCAGCAGTTTATTTGGGACAGGGGGCTTGCATGAGCAGTTCTTC. Its protein is CASSLFGTGGLHEQFF.

This clone was detected a few times. The V call is TRBV7-9, the J call TRBJ1-1; D is unresolved. Germline loops: CDR1 SEHNR, CDR2 FQNEAQ (reference sequence). Trimming pared 1 base from V and 3 bases from J, leaving 12 bases between. This CDR3 is 15 amino acids long. The CDR3 DNA is TGTGCCAGCAGCTTAGGTTCGTCCCGGGACACTGAAGCTTTCTTT. Translation gives CASSLGSSRDTEAFF. The complete variable domain, with remaining parts taken from reference TRBV7-9 and TRBJ1-1, reads DTGVSQNPRHKITKRGQNVTFRCDPISEHNRLYWYRQTLGQGPEFLTYFQNEAQLEKSRLLSDRFSAERPKGSFSTLEIQRTEQGDSAMYLCASSLGSSRDTEAFFGQGTRLTVV.

The rearrangement joins TRBV7-9 to TRBJ2-7, with 7 nucleotides matching TRBD1. J lost 3 bases, V lost 2 bases, and 19 bases had no gene match. CDR1 SEHNR and CDR2 FQNEAQ come from the germline V gene (reference sequence). CDR3 size: 19 residues. CDR3 protein: CASSLHFMNHTGVVYEQYF. The DNA of the CDR3 is TGTGCCAGCAGCTTACATTTTATGAACCACACAGGGGTAGTCTACGAGCAGTACTTC.

This clone was found a few times. The chain links TRBV4-3 to TRBJ2-3, with no clear D. The CDR3 is 15 residues long. The germline V gene has CDR1 LGHNA and CDR2 YSLEER. V gave up 0 bases and J gave up 7 bases, with 14 bases separating them. The CDR3 nucleotides are TGCGCCAGCAGCCAAGACCGGCAGCCTGTCCATACGCAGTATTTT. Amino acid sequence: CASSQDRQPVHTQYF.

This clone was observed a handful of times. V gene TRBV4-1 combines with J gene TRBJ2-3; no reliable D call. Germline CDR1 MGHRA, CDR2 YSYEKL. There are 14 residues in the CDR3. V lost 1 base and J 4 bases, leaving 9 bases between the germline ends. In DNA form, the CDR3 reads TGCGCCAGCAGCCAAGTTAGGGAATCAGATACGCAGTATTTT. It encodes CASSQVRESDTQYF.

In its sample, this clone was seen a few times. The chain recombines TRBV7-2 with TRBJ2-2, with D possibly matching TRBD2 (5 bases). The V end was cut by 3 bases, the J end by 1 base, with 9 bases between. The CDR3 consists of 15 residues. CDR1 and CDR2 (germline): SGHTA, FQGNSA. The CDR3: CASSFSRGNTGELFF. CDR3 nucleotides: TGTGCCAGCAGCTTTTCCCGGGGGAACACCGGGGAGCTGTTTTTT.

This chain links TRBV7-2 with TRBJ2-1; 7 bases line up with TRBD1. The trim removed 5 bases at V and 3 bases at J, leaving 4 bases unmatched. The CDR3 extends over 14 amino acids. Germline V gene sequence: CDR1 SGHTA, CDR2 FQGNSA. CDR3 sequence: CASSQGQDYNEQFF. CDR3 DNA: TGTGCCAGCAGCCAAGGACAGGACTACAATGAGCAGTTCTTC.

The chain joins TRBV9 to TRBJ1-5, with TRBD1 matching 7 bases. V lost 0 bases and J lost 5; bases outside the gene matches: 5. CDR3 size: 15 residues. CDR1 SGDLS and CDR2 YYNGEE come from the germline V gene. CDR3 residues: CASSVAPDRDQPQHF. CDR3 DNA: TGTGCCAGCAGCGTAGCTCCAGACAGGGATCAGCCCCAGCATTTT.

The CDR3 reads CASSRRLLADRVTGELFF. In DNA, the CDR3 is TGTGCCAGCAGCCGGAGGCTACTAGCGGATCGGGTCACCGGGGAGCTGTTTTTT. V is TRBV7-2 and J is TRBJ2-2; 8 bases map to TRBD2. The trim removed 5 bases at V and 4 bases at J, leaving 15 bases unmatched. CDR1 and CDR2 from the germline V gene are SGHTA and FQGNSA. CDR3 length equals 18 residues.

The CDR3 here is CASSLNPGLSSYNEQFF. The DNA for the CDR3 is TGTGCCAGCAGCTTAAATCCAGGCTTGAGCTCCTACAATGAGCAGTTCTTC. This sequence joins TRBV7-3 and TRBJ2-1; no reliable D call. Germline V gene sequence: CDR1 SGHTA, CDR2 FQGTGA. The CDR3 is 17 amino acids. V lost 1 base and J lost 0, with 13 bases in between.

The chain links TRBV7-6 to TRBJ2-7; D gene uncertain. The CDR3 contains 14 residues. V gave up 4 bases and J gave up 2 bases, with 12 bases separating them. Germline loops: CDR1 SGHVS, CDR2 FNYEAQ. DNA for the CDR3: TGTGCCAGCAGCTCCGAACACGGCCCCTACGAGCAGTACTTC. Translation: CASSSEHGPYEQYF.

The rearrangement uses TRBV28 and TRBJ1-1; D may be TRBD1 (5 bases). Germline CDR1 and CDR2: MDHEN and SYDVKM. The CDR3 extends over 14 amino acids. The ends were cut back, 10 bases at V and 11 bases at J, with 26 bases in the middle. For the CDR3, the DNA is TGTGCCACCTCAGGGCCCCACCAAGCGGTTAAGGCTTTCTTT. This codes for CATSGPHQAVKAFF.

V is TRBV11-1 and J is TRBJ1-3, with D unclear. Germline V gene lookup returns CDR1 SGHAT and CDR2 FQDESV (reference sequence). This CDR3 region has 14 residues. V lost 6 bases and J 0 bases, leaving 9 bases between the germline ends. The CDR3, as DNA: TGTGCCAGCAGGGAAGGGTCCTCTGGAAACACCATATATTTT. This translates into CASREGSSGNTIYF.

This clone was picked up a small number of times. The chain couples TRBV5-4 to TRBJ2-7; D remains unclear. CDR1 is SGHNT and CDR2 is YYREEE in the germline V gene (reference sequence). Trimming removed 4 bases at V and 3 bases at J, with 14 bases between. The CDR3 spans 14 residues. CDR3 region: CASSQMGRLYEQYF. For the CDR3, the DNA is TGTGCCAGCAGCCAAATGGGCAGGCTCTACGAGCAGTACTTC.

This clone was seen a handful of times. The chain links TRBV6-6 to TRBJ1-5; 9 nucleotides line up with TRBD1. Germline-derived CDR1 and CDR2 are MNHNY and SVGAGI (reference sequence). V dropped 5 bases and J dropped 3; count of bases not matched to a gene: 5. The length of the CDR3 is 15 residues. CDR3 sequence (DNA): TGTGCCAGCAGTCCCGGGACAGGGAACAATCAGCCCCAGCATTTT. Protein product: CASSPGTGNNQPQHF.

This clone has a handful of counts. The J gene is TRBJ2-1, the V gene TRBV28, with TRBD2 matching over 11 bases. CDR3 length equals 14 residues. The ends lost 7 bases at V and 6 bases at J; junction bases unmatched: 5. In germline, CDR1 is MDHEN, CDR2 SYDVKM. The CDR3 sequence: CASIAGGPFNEQFF. The CDR3 bases are TGTGCCAGCATAGCGGGAGGGCCTTTCAATGAGCAGTTCTTC. Full variable domain (outside the CDR3, taken from reference TRBV28 and TRBJ2-1): DVKVTQSSRYLVKRTGEKVFLECVQDMDHENMFWYRQDPGLGLRLIYFSYDVKMKEKGDIPEGYSVSREKKERFSLILESASTNQTSMYLCASIAGGPFNEQFFGPGTRLTVL.

This clone showed up just a few times. The CDR3 loop reads CASSQELTGFYEQYF. The CDR3 coding sequence is TGCGCCAGCAGCCAAGAATTGACGGGATTCTACGAGCAGTACTTC. V and J are TRBV4-3 and TRBJ2-7, with a weak D call TRBD2 (5 bases). CDR3 length equals 15 residues. Germline V gives CDR1 LGHNA, CDR2 YSLEER. Trimming stripped 0 bases from V and 3 bases from J, with 12 bases between.

The V call is TRBV20-1, the J call TRBJ2-1; D gene uncertain. This CDR3 has 10 residues. Germline V lookup: CDR1 DFQATT, CDR2 SNEGSKA (reference sequence). The CDR3 loop is CRVIGNEQFF. The CDR3 DNA is TGCAGGGTTATAGGGAATGAGCAGTTCTTC.

This chain uses TRBV7-9 with TRBJ1-5; a weak D match, TRBD1 (5 bases). This CDR3 region has 17 residues. V shed 0 bases and J shed 0 bases, with 12 bases lying between them. From germline, CDR1 is SEHNR and CDR2 FQNEAQ (reference sequence). CDR3 coding DNA: TGTGCCAGCAGCTTAGCTGGGACTTCTGATAGCAATCAGCCCCAGCATTTT. This translates into CASSLAGTSDSNQPQHF.

The rearrangement joins TRBV9 to TRBJ1-2; TRBD1 might be the D (6 bases). Germline V gives CDR1 SGDLS, CDR2 YYNGEE. The CDR3 is made up of 17 amino acids. V lost 4 bases and J lost 1, with 20 bases in between. The CDR3 spells CASSYLGTGHDNYGYTF. The CDR3 coding sequence is TGTGCCAGCAGCTATCTAGGAACGGGACATGATAACTATGGCTACACCTTC.

The rearrangement links TRBV11-2 to TRBJ1-2; D is perhaps TRBD1 (5 bases). V shed 2 bases and J shed 14 bases, with 15 bases lying between them. This CDR3 comprises 12 residues. Germline V gene sequence: CDR1 SGHAT, CDR2 FQNNGV. CDR3 region: CASSLPGAGRTF. The CDR3 DNA reads TGTGCCAGCAGCTTACCCGGGGCAGGGCGGACCTTC.

The J gene is TRBJ2-2, the V gene TRBV18; D gene uncertain. The CDR3 runs to 13 residues. V gave up 5 bases and J gave up 0 bases, with 4 bases separating them. Germline CDR1 and CDR2: KGHSH and LQKENI. The CDR3 DNA follows: TGTGCCAGCTCAGTGGCGAACACCGGGGAGCTGTTTTTT. It yields the protein CASSVANTGELFF.